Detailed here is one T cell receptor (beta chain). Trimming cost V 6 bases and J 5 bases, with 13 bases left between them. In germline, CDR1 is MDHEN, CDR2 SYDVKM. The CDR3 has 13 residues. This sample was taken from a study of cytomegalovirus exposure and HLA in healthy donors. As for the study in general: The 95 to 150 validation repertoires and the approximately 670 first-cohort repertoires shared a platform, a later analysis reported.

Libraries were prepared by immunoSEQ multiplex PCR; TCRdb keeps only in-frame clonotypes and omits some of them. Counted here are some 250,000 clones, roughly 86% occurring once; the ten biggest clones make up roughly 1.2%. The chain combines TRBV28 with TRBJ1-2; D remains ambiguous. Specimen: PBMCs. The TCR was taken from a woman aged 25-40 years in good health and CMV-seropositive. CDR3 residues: CASSTTAGYGYTF. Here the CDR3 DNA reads TGTGCCAGCAGCACCACGGCGGGGTATGGCTACACCTTC.